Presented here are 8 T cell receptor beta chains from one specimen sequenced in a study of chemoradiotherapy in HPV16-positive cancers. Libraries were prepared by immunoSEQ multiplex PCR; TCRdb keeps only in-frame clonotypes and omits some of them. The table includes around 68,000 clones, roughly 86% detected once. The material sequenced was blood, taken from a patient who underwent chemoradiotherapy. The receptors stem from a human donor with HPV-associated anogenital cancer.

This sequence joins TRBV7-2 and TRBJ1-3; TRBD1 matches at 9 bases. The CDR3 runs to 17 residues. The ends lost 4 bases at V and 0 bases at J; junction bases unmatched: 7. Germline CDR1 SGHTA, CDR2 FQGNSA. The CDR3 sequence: CASSYAGTGTSGNTIYF. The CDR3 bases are TGTGCCAGCAGCTATGCCGGGACAGGGACCTCTGGAAACACCATATATTTT.

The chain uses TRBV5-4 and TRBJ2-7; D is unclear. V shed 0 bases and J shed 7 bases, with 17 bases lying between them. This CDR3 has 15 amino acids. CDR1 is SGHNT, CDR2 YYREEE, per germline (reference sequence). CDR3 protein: CASSLGQDPLSEQYF. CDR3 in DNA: TGTGCCAGCAGCTTGGGTCAGGACCCTTTATCGGAGCAGTACTTC.

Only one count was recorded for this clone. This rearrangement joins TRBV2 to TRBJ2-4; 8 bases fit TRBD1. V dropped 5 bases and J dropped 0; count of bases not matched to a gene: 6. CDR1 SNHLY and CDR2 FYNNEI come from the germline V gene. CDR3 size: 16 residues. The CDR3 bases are TGTGCCAGCAGTCCTCAGGGGGCCTTAGCCAAAAACATTCAGTACTTC. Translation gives CASSPQGALAKNIQYF.

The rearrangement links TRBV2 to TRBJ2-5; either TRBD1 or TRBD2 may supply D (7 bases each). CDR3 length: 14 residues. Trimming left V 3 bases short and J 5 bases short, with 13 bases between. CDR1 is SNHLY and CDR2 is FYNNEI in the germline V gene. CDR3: CASSDQGGGETQYF. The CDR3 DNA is TGTGCCAGCAGTGATCAGGGGGGAGGGGAGACCCAGTACTTC.

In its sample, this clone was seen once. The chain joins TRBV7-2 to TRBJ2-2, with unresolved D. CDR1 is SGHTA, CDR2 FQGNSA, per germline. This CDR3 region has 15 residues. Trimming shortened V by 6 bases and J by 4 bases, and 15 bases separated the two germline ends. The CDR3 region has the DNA TGTGCCAGCAGTTACCTCCCGGCGGTCACCGGGGAGCTGTTTTTT. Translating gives CASSYLPAVTGELFF.

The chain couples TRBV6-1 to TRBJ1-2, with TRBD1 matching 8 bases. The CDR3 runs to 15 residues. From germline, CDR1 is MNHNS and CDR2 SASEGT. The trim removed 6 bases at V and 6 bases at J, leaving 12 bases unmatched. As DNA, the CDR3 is TGTGCCAGCAGGCCGGGACAGGCCTTAGGGCATGGCTACACCTTC. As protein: CASRPGQALGHGYTF.

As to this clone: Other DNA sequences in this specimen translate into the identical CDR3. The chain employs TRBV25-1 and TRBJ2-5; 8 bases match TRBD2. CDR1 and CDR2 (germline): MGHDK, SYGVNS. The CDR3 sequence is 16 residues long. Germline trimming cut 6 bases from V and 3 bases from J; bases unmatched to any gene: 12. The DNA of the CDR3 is TGTGCCAGCAGCGAGTTGCGAGCGGGAGTTAAAGAGACCCAGTACTTC. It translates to CASSELRAGVKETQYF.

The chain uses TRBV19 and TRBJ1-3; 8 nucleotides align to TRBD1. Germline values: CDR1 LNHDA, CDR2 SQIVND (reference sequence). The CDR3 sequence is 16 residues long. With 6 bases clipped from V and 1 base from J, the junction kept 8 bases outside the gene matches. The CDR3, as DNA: TGTGCCAGTAGGCTGATCGGGGACAGGTCTGGAAACACCATATATTTT. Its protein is CASRLIGDRSGNTIYF.